Listed below are T cell receptor beta chains from one sample, sequenced in a study of TIL therapy for anti-PD-1-resistant metastatic lung cancer. TCRdb keeps only in-frame clones here, not all; method: immunoSEQ multiplex PCR. This table holds about 50,000 clones, about two thirds found once. Sequenced material: tumor tissue, taken at baseline. All receptors come from a person aged 25-79 years with non-small cell lung cancer. The CDR3 runs from the conserved cysteine through the conserved F or W.

v_call	j_call	cdr3_aa
TRBV20-1	TRBJ2-5	CSARTGETQYF
TRBV6-5	TRBJ1-5	CASRGTGGRPQHF
TRBV27	TRBJ1-2	CASSLGGPYGYTF
TRBV28	TRBJ2-7	CASSASSGRGYEQYF
TRBV9	TRBJ1-5	CASSVGRGGNQPQHF
TRBV30	TRBJ1-6	CAWSNQPNSPLHF
TRBV5-1	TRBJ1-1	CASREQGENTEAFF
TRBV6-1	TRBJ2-7	CASSVETWAEQYF
TRBV4-1	TRBJ2-7	CASSQPFFYEQYF
TRBV30	TRBJ2-5	CAWSGGGVETQYF
TRBV19	TRBJ2-7	CASSLASGSSYEQYF
TRBV6-4	TRBJ2-2	CASSDSSGGPGDTGELFF
TRBV6-4	TRBJ1-1	CASSDYPGAEAFF
TRBV5-1	TRBJ2-7	CASSLDRGHDEQYF
TRBV7-2	TRBJ2-7	CASSPPAAEAGSYEQYF
TRBV4-2	TRBJ2-7	CASSQDTASYEQYF
TRBV4-1	TRBJ1-1	CASSQVTGINTEAFF
TRBV21-1	TRBJ1-5	CASRSRQPQHF
TRBV13	TRBJ2-3	CASSLIQGPDTQYF
TRBV27	TRBJ2-7	CASSMVRAGGREQYF
TRBV18	TRBJ1-4	CASSGLNPAINEKLFF